Presented here are 5 T cell receptor beta chains from one specimen sequenced in a study of CD8+ T cells in alopecia areata. Extracted RNA was reverse transcribed, and the resulting cDNA served as sequencing template. Profiling relied on immunoSEQ multiplex PCR, and the TCRdb table lists in-frame clones only, not all of them. The repertoire holds about 200,000 clones, with around three fifths as singletons. Treatment noted: oral pan-JAK inhibitor, 5-10 mg twice daily. Sequencing used CD4+ T cells sorted from blood, obtained at week 4, from a patient treated with tofacitinib. The receptor source for this set is a human donor with alopecia areata.

Comments on this clone: Other DNA sequences within the sample encode an identical CDR3. The CDR3 nucleotides read TGCAGTGCCGGATGGGAGACCCAGTACTTC. Amino acids: CSAGWETQYF. This sequence joins TRBV20-1 and TRBJ2-5; D is uncertain. This CDR3 region has 10 residues. V lost 6 bases to trimming and J lost 5 bases, with 7 bases between them. The germline CDR1 and CDR2 sequences are DFQATT and SNEGSKA (reference sequence).

This clone was recorded a few times. The rearrangement uses TRBV5-6 and TRBJ1-2; possible D gene TRBD1, 5 bases. CDR3 length: 14 amino acids. CDR1 is SGHDT and CDR2 is YYEEEE in the germline V gene. V dropped 5 bases and J dropped 4 bases, with 15 bases sitting between them. CDR3 in amino acids: CASRIPDRPYGYTF. In nucleotides, the CDR3 is TGTGCCAGCAGGATTCCCGACAGACCCTATGGCTACACCTTC.

This rearrangement joins TRBV4-2 to TRBJ1-1; no firm D call. The V end was cut by 1 base, the J end by 4 bases, with 19 bases between. The CDR3 is 17 residues long. Germline V gives CDR1 LGHNA, CDR2 YNFKEQ. The CDR3 reads CASSQGHDVAPFTEAFF. As DNA, the CDR3 is TGTGCCAGCAGCCAAGGACACGATGTGGCTCCATTCACTGAAGCTTTCTTT.

CDR3 protein: CATSVQGGSEQFF. CDR3 DNA: TGTGCCACCAGCGTTCAAGGGGGCTCCGAGCAGTTCTTC. This chain links TRBV15 with TRBJ2-1; 7 bases align to TRBD1. V dropped 5 bases and J dropped 10; count of bases not matched to a gene: 8. Per the germline V gene, CDR1 is LNHNV and CDR2 is YYDKDF (reference sequence). The CDR3 has 13 residues.

The gene calls are TRBV29-1 and TRBJ1-1, with 11 bases identical to TRBD1. The CDR3 contains 14 residues. From germline, CDR1 is SQVTM and CDR2 ANQGSEA. J gave up 1 base and V 7 bases, and 5 bases lay outside the gene matches. The CDR3 region is CSAWTGGRNTEAFF. The CDR3 nucleotides are TGCAGCGCATGGACAGGGGGCCGGAACACTGAAGCTTTCTTT.